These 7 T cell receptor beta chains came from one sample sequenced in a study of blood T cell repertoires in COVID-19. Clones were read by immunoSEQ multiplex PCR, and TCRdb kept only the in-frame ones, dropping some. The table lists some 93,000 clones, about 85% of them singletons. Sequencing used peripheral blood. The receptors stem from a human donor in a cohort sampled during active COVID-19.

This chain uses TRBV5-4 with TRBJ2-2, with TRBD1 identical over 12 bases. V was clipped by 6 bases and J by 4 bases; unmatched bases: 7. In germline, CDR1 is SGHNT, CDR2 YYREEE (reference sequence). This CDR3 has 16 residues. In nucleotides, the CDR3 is TGTGCCAGCAACGCCGGGACAGGGGGCCTCACCGGGGAGCTGTTTTTT. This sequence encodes CASNAGTGGLTGELFF.

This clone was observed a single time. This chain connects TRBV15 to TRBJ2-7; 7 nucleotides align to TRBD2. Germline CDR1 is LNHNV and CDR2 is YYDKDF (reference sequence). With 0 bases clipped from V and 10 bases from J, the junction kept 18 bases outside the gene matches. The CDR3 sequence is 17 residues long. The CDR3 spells CATSRDAGRGTTYNQYF. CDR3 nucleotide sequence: TGTGCCACCAGCAGAGACGCGGGACGCGGGACTACTTATAATCAGTACTTC.

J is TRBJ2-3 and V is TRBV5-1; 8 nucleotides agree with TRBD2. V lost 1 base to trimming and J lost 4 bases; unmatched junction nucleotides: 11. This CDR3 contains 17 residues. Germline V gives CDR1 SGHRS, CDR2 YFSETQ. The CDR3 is CASSLYAKAGAPDTQYF. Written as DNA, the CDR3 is TGCGCCAGCAGCTTGTACGCTAAAGCGGGAGCCCCAGATACGCAGTATTTT.

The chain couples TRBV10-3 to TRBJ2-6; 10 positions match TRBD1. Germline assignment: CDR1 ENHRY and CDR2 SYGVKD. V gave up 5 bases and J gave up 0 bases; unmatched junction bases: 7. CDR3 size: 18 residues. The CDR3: CAISPGTGEFSGANVLTF. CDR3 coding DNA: TGTGCCATCAGTCCCGGGACAGGGGAATTCTCTGGGGCCAACGTCCTGACTTTC.

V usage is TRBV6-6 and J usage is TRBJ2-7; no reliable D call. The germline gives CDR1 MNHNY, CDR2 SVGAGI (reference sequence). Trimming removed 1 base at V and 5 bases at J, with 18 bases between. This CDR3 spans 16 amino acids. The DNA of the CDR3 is TGTGCCAGCAGTTACTTTAGGTCTCCTGACGAGGACGAGCAGTACTTC. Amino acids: CASSYFRSPDEDEQYF.

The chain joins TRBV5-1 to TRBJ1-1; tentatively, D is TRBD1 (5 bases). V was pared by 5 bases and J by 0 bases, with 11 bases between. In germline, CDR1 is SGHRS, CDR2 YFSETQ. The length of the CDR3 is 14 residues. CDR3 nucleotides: TGCGCCAGCAGGGGGCAGAAGTTGAACACTGAAGCTTTCTTT. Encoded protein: CASRGQKLNTEAFF.

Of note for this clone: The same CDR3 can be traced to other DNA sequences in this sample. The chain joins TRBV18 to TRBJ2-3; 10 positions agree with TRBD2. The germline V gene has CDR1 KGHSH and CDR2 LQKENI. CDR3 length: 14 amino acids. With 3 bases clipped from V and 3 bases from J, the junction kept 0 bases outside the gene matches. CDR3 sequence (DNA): TGTGCCAGCTCACCGACTAGCGGGACAGATACGCAGTATTTT. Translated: CASSPTSGTDTQYF.